These T cell receptor beta chains were read from a single sample in a study of blood T cells in healthy people across ages. TCRdb called the 5' RACE reads again in MiXCR, with one record for every CDR3 protein. The sample has around 400,000 distinct CDR3 sequences; 45% to 60% are singletons. The sample comprised blood. These receptors were taken from a man between 60 and 70 years old in good health. CDR3s include the opening cysteine and the closing phenylalanine or tryptophan. Each record gives: V gene, clone size, J gene, CDR3 protein. Only part of the rows carry a size: once, few, many, or a class if the clone is expanded.

V gene: TRBV6-2/TRBV6-3
clone size: few
J gene: TRBJ1-5
CDR3 protein: CATSPQGAGNQPQHF

V gene: TRBV5-1
clone size: few
J gene: TRBJ1-1
CDR3 protein: CASSPIMNTEAFF

V gene: TRBV7-6
clone size: few
J gene: TRBJ2-3
CDR3 protein: CASSLGGLPIQSQYF

V gene: TRBV29-1
clone size: NA
J gene: TRBJ2-7
CDR3 protein: CSAEGGWDEQYF

V gene: TRBV28
clone size: NA
J gene: NA
CDR3 protein: CASTPGTEETQYF

V gene: TRBV6-5
clone size: NA
J gene: TRBJ2-7
CDR3 protein: CASSYSQGSSEQYF

V gene: TRBV14
clone size: NA
J gene: TRBJ1-1
CDR3 protein: CASSQRARGTEAFF

V gene: TRBV6-5
clone size: NA
J gene: TRBJ2-7
CDR3 protein: CASSYGPPGTRGEQYF

V gene: TRBV9
clone size: few
J gene: TRBJ2-1
CDR3 protein: CASSVEPSGRAWDNEQFF

V gene: TRBV2
clone size: many
J gene: TRBJ2-3
CDR3 protein: CASSVTQSRTDTQYF

V gene: TRBV2
clone size: NA
J gene: TRBJ2-1
CDR3 protein: CASSDLLNNEQFF

V gene: TRBV9
clone size: NA
J gene: TRBJ2-3
CDR3 protein: CASSVGAGSTDTQYF

V gene: TRBV5-1
clone size: NA
J gene: TRBJ2-5
CDR3 protein: CASSLKREVETQYF

V gene: TRBV6-6
clone size: NA
J gene: TRBJ1-2
CDR3 protein: CASREQGGYTF

V gene: TRBV11-2
clone size: NA
J gene: TRBJ2-4
CDR3 protein: CASSLGGQGASIQYF

V gene: TRBV20-1
clone size: few
J gene: NA
CDR3 protein: CSAWTSGTDNEQYF

V gene: TRBV5-1
clone size: few
J gene: TRBJ2-7
CDR3 protein: CASWEDSYEQYF

V gene: TRBV3-1
clone size: NA
J gene: TRBJ1-2
CDR3 protein: CASSRAAGGYGYTF

V gene: TRBV6-1
clone size: NA
J gene: TRBJ2-2
CDR3 protein: CASRAQGYTGELFF

V gene: TRBV6-5
clone size: NA
J gene: TRBJ2-1
CDR3 protein: CASRNTGAHEQFF

V gene: TRBV9
clone size: NA
J gene: TRBJ2-1
CDR3 protein: CASSVAIMGRNEQFF

V gene: TRBV5-1
clone size: NA
J gene: TRBJ1-1
CDR3 protein: CASSSHRFSEAFF

V gene: TRBV11-3
clone size: many
J gene: TRBJ2-1
CDR3 protein: CASSHPGRNQQFF

V gene: TRBV27
clone size: NA
J gene: TRBJ2-3
CDR3 protein: CASSLWGTDTQYF

V gene: TRBV29-1
clone size: few
J gene: TRBJ2-2
CDR3 protein: CSVDVAGGPAGELFF

V gene: TRBV20-1
clone size: NA
J gene: TRBJ2-5
CDR3 protein: CSARERTSVPETQYF

V gene: TRBV5-4
clone size: NA
J gene: TRBJ2-3
CDR3 protein: CASRPGTSGRQDTQYF

V gene: TRBV27
clone size: NA
J gene: TRBJ1-2
CDR3 protein: CASSPRAGRYEGYTF

V gene: TRBV5-5
clone size: NA
J gene: TRBJ2-4
CDR3 protein: CASSLSTGAGGKNIQYF

V gene: TRBV20-1
clone size: NA
J gene: TRBJ2-5
CDR3 protein: CSAAGAQETQYF

V gene: TRBV28
clone size: NA
J gene: TRBJ2-1
CDR3 protein: CASSFRDEQFF

V gene: TRBV4-2
clone size: few
J gene: TRBJ2-7
CDR3 protein: CASSQDKGTTYNEQYF

V gene: TRBV30
clone size: NA
J gene: TRBJ2-3
CDR3 protein: CAWTRTSGSPTDTQYF

V gene: TRBV12-3/TRBV12-4
clone size: NA
J gene: TRBJ2-2
CDR3 protein: CASSLIGFGELFF

V gene: TRBV5-4
clone size: NA
J gene: TRBJ2-7
CDR3 protein: CASSFELNSYEQYF

V gene: TRBV20-1
clone size: many
J gene: TRBJ2-3
CDR3 protein: CSARIAASADTQYF

V gene: TRBV7-9
clone size: NA
J gene: TRBJ2-5
CDR3 protein: CASSRSGTGNQETQYF

V gene: TRBV10-3
clone size: NA
J gene: TRBJ1-2
CDR3 protein: CAIRVTGTQGDYGYTF

V gene: TRBV29-1
clone size: many
J gene: TRBJ2-7
CDR3 protein: CSVGSASSYEQYF

V gene: TRBV15
clone size: once
J gene: TRBJ2-5
CDR3 protein: CATSRDWAGSETQYF

V gene: TRBV6-5
clone size: NA
J gene: TRBJ2-5
CDR3 protein: CASRRDRGRVKETQYF

V gene: TRBV20-1
clone size: NA
J gene: TRBJ1-2
CDR3 protein: CSADGTTNYGYTF

V gene: TRBV7-9
clone size: NA
J gene: TRBJ2-1
CDR3 protein: CASSPRVTSSYNEQFF